The TCR beta chain under discussion was sequenced for a study of human T cells and chemical hapten exposure. Study-wide background: For the roughly 24-week duration of the study, patients were given weekly doses of diphenylcyclopropenone on the scalp.

The CDR3 loop spans 16 amino acids. Trimming cost V 6 bases and J 0 bases; bases outside gene matches: 6. Original handling: Between 23,224 and 690,600 TCRs appeared in each sample, and the median stood at 95,638. TCRdb passed the RACE reads through MiXCR, listing each CDR3 protein once. These V and J calls are TCRdb output, not the study's own analysis. This table has 95,000 to 150,000 distinct CDR3 sequences, about 14% appearing once. Time point in this sample: pre-sensitization, week 0. The treatment: therapeutic diphenylcyclopropenone sensitization with weekly scalp DPC. Blood sampling occurred before each patch-test application.

The TCR originated in a woman between 18 and 29 years old with alopecia areata. Some clones in this sample may be carry-over from other donors' samples. The chain recombines TRBV12-3 or TRBV12-4 with TRBJ2-2; 8 nucleotides agree with TRBD1. This specimen was whole blood, taken in connection with sensitization to the hapten diphenylcyclopropenone (DPC). The CDR3 bases are TGTGCCAGCAGCCGGACAGGGTCGACGAACACCGGGGAGCTGTTTTTT. Amino acids: CASSRTGSTNTGELFF.